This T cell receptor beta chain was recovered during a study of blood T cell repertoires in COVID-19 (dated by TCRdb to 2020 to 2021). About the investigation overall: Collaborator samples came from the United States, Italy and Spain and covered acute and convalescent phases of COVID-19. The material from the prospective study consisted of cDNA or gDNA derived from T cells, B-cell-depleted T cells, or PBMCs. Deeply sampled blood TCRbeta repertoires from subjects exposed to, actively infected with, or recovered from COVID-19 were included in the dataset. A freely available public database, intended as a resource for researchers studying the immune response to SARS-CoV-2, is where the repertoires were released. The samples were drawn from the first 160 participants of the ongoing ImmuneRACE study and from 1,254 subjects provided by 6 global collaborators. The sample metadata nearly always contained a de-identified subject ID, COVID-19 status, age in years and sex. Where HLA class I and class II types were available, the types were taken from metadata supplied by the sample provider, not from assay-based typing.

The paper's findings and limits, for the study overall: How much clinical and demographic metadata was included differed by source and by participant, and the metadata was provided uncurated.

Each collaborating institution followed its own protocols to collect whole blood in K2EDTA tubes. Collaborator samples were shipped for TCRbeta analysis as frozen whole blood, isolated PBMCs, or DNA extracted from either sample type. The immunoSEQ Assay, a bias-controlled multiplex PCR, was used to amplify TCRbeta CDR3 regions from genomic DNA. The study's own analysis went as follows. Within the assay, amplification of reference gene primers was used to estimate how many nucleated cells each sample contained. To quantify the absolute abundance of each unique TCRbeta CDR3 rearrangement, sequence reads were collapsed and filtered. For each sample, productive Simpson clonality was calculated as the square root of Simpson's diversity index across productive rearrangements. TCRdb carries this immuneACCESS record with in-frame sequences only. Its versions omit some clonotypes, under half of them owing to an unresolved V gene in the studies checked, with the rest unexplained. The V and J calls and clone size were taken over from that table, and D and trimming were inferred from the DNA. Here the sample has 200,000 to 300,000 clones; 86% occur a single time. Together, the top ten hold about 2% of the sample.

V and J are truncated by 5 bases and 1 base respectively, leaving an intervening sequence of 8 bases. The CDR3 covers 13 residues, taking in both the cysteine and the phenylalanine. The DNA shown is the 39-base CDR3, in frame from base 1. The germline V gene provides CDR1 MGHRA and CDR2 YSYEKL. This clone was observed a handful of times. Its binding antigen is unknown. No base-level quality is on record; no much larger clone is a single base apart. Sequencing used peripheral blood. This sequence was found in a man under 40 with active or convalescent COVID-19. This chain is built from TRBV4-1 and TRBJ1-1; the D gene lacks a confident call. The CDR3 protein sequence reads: CASSGRENTEAFF. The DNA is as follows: TGCGCCAGCAGCGGGCGCGAGAACACTGAAGCTTTCTTT.